Below, 16 T cell receptor beta chains from the same sample are listed, as sequenced in a study of blood T cells in healthy people across ages. Alongside a J-beta primer mix, a sample-barcoded 5' primer served in a second PCR lasting about 7 to 11 cycles. TCRdb re-called the 5' RACE reads with MiXCR, one entry per CDR3 protein. The sample has about a million distinct CDR3 sequences; around 48% are singletons. Sequencing used blood. The receptors come from a young man in good health.

In this sample, this clonotype turned up a few times. This chain uses TRBV5-5 with TRBJ2-4, with D hard to call. CDR3 size: 14 residues. Per germline, CDR1 SGHKS and CDR2 YYEKEE (reference sequence). The germline V and J ends were trimmed by 0 bases and 6 bases, with 10 bases remaining between them. Here the CDR3 reads CASSLVPDSNIQYF. CDR3 DNA: TGTGCCAGCAGCTTGGTTCCAGATTCAAACATTCAGTACTTC.

This clonotype has just a few counts. The rearrangement joins TRBV10-3 to TRBJ2-7; 8 nucleotides align to TRBD1. The J segment lost 4 bases and the V segment lost 3 bases, leaving 5 bases of the junction unmatched. The CDR3 totals 14 residues. Germline V lookup: CDR1 ENHRY, CDR2 SYGVKD. The CDR3 region has the DNA TGTGCCATCAGTGACGCGACAGGGGATTACGAGCAGTACTTC. Residues: CAISDATGDYEQYF.

The genes are TRBV4-1 and TRBJ1-5; no clear D. V was clipped by 3 bases and J by 2 bases, with 11 bases between them. Germline loops: CDR1 MGHRA, CDR2 YSYEKL. The CDR3 runs 15 residues. Written as DNA, the CDR3 is TGCGCCAGCAGCCAGGGGTCCGAGGGCAATCAGCCCCAGCATTTT. Protein product: CASSQGSEGNQPQHF.

The chain couples TRBV5-1 to TRBJ1-2; D is possibly TRBD1 (5 bases). The CDR3 is made up of 16 amino acids. Germline V gene sequence: CDR1 SGHRS, CDR2 YFSETQ. V lost 0 bases and J lost 5, with 17 bases in between. Here the CDR3 reads CASSLEAGRMAYGYTF. DNA for the CDR3: TGCGCCAGCAGCTTGGAGGCAGGGAGAATGGCTTATGGCTACACCTTC.

The chain recombines TRBV4-2 with TRBJ1-2, with unresolved D. The CDR3 length is 14 residues. The V gene lost 6 bases and the J gene lost 4 bases, with 15 bases spanning the gap. CDR1 and CDR2 (germline): LGHNA, YNFKEQ. The CDR3 loop reads CASSIVGSSYGYTF. The CDR3 DNA reads as TGTGCCAGCAGTATCGTAGGGAGCTCCTATGGCTACACCTTC.

Details on this clonotype: A much larger clone lies one base from this, so it may be a read error. This chain links TRBV7-9 with TRBJ2-1; 11 bases map to TRBD2. The V segment lost 4 bases and the J segment 6 bases; nucleotides outside the gene matches: 17. The CDR3 length is 19 residues. Germline loops: CDR1 SEHNR, CDR2 FQNEAQ (reference sequence). As DNA, the CDR3 is TGTGCCAGCAGCTCGACTAGCGGGGCCCAAGGGGGGACCTGCAATGAGCAGTTCTTC. Its translation is CASSSTSGAQGGTCNEQFF.

This rearrangement joins TRBV25-1 to TRBJ2-6; the D gene is possibly TRBD1 (6 bases). V lost 1 base, J lost 0 bases, and 10 bases lay in between. Germline CDR1 is MGHDK and CDR2 is SYGVNS. The CDR3 covers 17 residues. The CDR3 bases are TGTGCCAGCAGTGAATTAGGGGGTACCTCTGGGGCCAACGTCCTGACTTTC. Amino acid sequence: CASSELGGTSGANVLTF.

V usage is TRBV10-3 and J usage is TRBJ2-7; D may be TRBD1 or TRBD2 (5 bases each). Per germline, CDR1 ENHRY and CDR2 SYGVKD. The CDR3 loop spans 12 amino acids. The V end lost 6 bases, the J end lost 9 bases, and 15 bases lay between the germline ends. In nucleotides, the CDR3 is TGTGCCATCAGCGATCCCGGGACCGGGCAGTACTTC. It specifies CAISDPGTGQYF.

Worth noting for this clonotype: The CDR3 ends on some other residue instead of the conserved phenylalanine or tryptophan, so this is likely a read error. The rearrangement uses TRBV28 and TRBJ1-2, with 9 bases aligning to TRBD1. This CDR3 spans 14 amino acids. CDR1 is MDHEN, CDR2 SYDVKM, per germline. The V segment lost 2 bases and the J segment 8 bases; nucleotides outside the gene matches: 6. Here the CDR3 DNA reads TGTGCCAGCAGTTTAGTGACAGGGGGAAGCGGCTACACCCTC. It specifies CASSLVTGGSGYTL.

The V and J genes are TRBV12-3 or TRBV12-4 and TRBJ2-7, with D hard to call. Trimming stripped 4 bases from V and 4 bases from J, with 11 bases between. This CDR3 spans 13 amino acids. DNA for the CDR3: TGTGCCAGCAGTTCCGACTCCCCGTACGAGCAGTACTTC. As protein: CASSSDSPYEQYF.

This clonotype was found many times. The chain is built from TRBV5-1 and TRBJ2-5; 9 bases fit TRBD1. The J segment lost 5 bases and the V segment lost 3 bases, leaving 11 bases of the junction unmatched. Germline-derived CDR1 and CDR2 are SGHRS and YFSETQ. The CDR3 covers 16 residues. The CDR3 DNA follows: TGCGCCAGCAGCTGGGGGACAGGGAACAGGCTCGAGACCCAGTACTTC. Protein: CASSWGTGNRLETQYF.

The V call is TRBV28, the J call TRBJ1-2; TRBD1 aligns across 10 bases. Germline V gene sequence: CDR1 MDHEN, CDR2 SYDVKM. Germline trimming cut 4 bases from V and 8 bases from J; bases unmatched to any gene: 4. This CDR3 is 13 amino acids long. The CDR3 coding sequence is TGTGCCAGCAGTTCCGACAGGGGGCGAGGCTACACCTTC. It is translated as CASSSDRGRGYTF.

This chain joins TRBV9 and TRBJ2-5; no definite D call. This CDR3 spans 14 amino acids. With 0 bases removed from V and 4 bases from J, the gap between germline ends came to 10 bases. Germline CDR1 is SGDLS and CDR2 is YYNGEE. CDR3 in DNA: TGTGCCAGCAGCGTAGAAGAGTTTATAGAGACCCAGTACTTC. Translation: CASSVEEFIETQYF.

The CDR3 protein is CASTRSGSYEQYF. The CDR3 DNA reads as TGTGCCAGCACTCGTAGCGGCTCCTACGAGCAGTACTTC. J is TRBJ2-7 and V is TRBV27, with D possibly being TRBD2 (6 bases). The CDR3 spans 13 residues. Germline CDR1 is MNHEY and CDR2 is SMNVEV (reference sequence). Deletions cut 7 bases from V and 0 bases from J, with 10 bases between.

The chain links TRBV4-1 to TRBJ2-1, with D possibly called TRBD1 or TRBD2 (6 bases each). The germline gives CDR1 MGHRA, CDR2 YSYEKL. The CDR3 extends over 15 amino acids. The ends were cut back, 5 bases at V and 4 bases at J, with 15 bases in the middle. As DNA, the CDR3 is TGCGCCAGCAGCACTGCCGGGGGCACTTACAATGAGCAGTTCTTC. This translates into CASSTAGGTYNEQFF.

The chain recombines TRBV4-2 with TRBJ2-2; D possibly matches TRBD1 or TRBD2 (5 bases each). Trimming left V 0 bases short and J 4 bases short, with 12 bases between. The germline V gene has CDR1 LGHNA and CDR2 YNFKEQ. The CDR3 sequence is 16 residues long. CDR3 nucleotide sequence: TGTGCCAGCAGCCAAGATCTTTGGGGGTTCACCGGGGAGCTGTTTTTT. It encodes CASSQDLWGFTGELFF.